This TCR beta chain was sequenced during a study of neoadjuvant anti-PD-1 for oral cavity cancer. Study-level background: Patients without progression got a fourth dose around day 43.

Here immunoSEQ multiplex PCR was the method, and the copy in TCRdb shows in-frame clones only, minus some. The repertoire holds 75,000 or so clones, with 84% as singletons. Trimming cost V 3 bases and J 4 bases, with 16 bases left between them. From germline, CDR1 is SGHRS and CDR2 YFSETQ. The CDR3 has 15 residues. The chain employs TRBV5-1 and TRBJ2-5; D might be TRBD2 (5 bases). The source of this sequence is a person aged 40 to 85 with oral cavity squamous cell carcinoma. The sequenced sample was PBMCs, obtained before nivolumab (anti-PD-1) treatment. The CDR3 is CASSYTSVVRETQYF. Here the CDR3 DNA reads TGCGCCAGCAGCTACACTAGTGTCGTCCGAGAGACCCAGTACTTC. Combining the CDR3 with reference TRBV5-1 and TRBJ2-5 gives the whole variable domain KAGVTQTPRYLIKTRGQQVTLSCSPISGHRSVSWYQQTPGQGLQFLFEYFSETQRNKGNFPGRFSGRQFSNSRSEMNVSTLELGDSALYLCASSYTSVVRETQYFGPGTRLLVL.